This T cell receptor beta chain is drawn from a study of blood T cell repertoires in COVID-19. Study as a whole: Acute and convalescent COVID-19 specimens originated in the United States, Italy and Spain. PBMCs, B-cell-depleted T cells, or T cells were the source of the cDNA or gDNA that made up the material.

Original methodology: Nucleated cell counts were estimated from reference gene primer amplification. The protocol was immunoSEQ multiplex PCR, while the TCRdb copy is restricted to in-frame clones and leaves out a portion. V, J and clone size were drawn from that table, and D and trimming were deduced from the DNA. The table lists more than 85,000 clones, approximately 71% of them singletons. V dropped 6 bases and J dropped 5 bases, with 13 bases sitting between them. The germline gives CDR1 MDHEN, CDR2 SYDVKM. This CDR3 region has 13 residues. Sequencing was done on a sample of peripheral blood. The gene calls are TRBV28 and TRBJ1-2, with a tentative D call TRBD1 (6 bases). The sequence was collected from a woman between 45 and 65 years old with acute or convalescent COVID-19. The CDR3 DNA reads as TGTGCCAGCAGACCTCTAGGGGGTTATGGCTACACCTTC. Amino acids: CASRPLGGYGYTF.